Shown below are 15 T cell receptor beta chains from a single sample sequenced in a study of blood T cells in healthy people across ages. A J-beta primer mix and a sample-barcoded 5' primer were used in a second PCR of roughly 7 to 12 cycles. TCRdb redid the calling of the 5' RACE reads with MiXCR, one entry per CDR3 protein. The sample has 750,000 to 950,000 distinct CDR3 sequences; about a quarter are singletons. The data also belong to a second study, concerning T cells of mothers and their children.

Sequenced material: blood. Receptor source: a boy aged 5-17 years in good health.

This clonotype occurred a few times. V and J are TRBV12-5 and TRBJ1-1; 8 nucleotides align to TRBD1. Germline assignment: CDR1 LGHNT and CDR2 FRNRAP. The CDR3 length is 12 residues. The V and J ends lost 6 bases and 5 bases, in that order; junction bases with no gene match: 2. CDR3 loop: CASGNRGTEAFF. In nucleotides, the CDR3 is TGTGCTAGTGGCAACAGGGGGACTGAAGCTTTCTTT.

A few counts support this clonotype. Sequence at one end of the junction differs from germline and may be a read error. This sequence joins TRBV18 and TRBJ1-4; TRBD1 agrees at 7 bases. CDR3 length equals 12 residues. The germline CDR1 and CDR2 sequences are KGHSH and LQKENI. The CDR3 protein is CASSPPSGQLLF. The CDR3 bases are TGTGCCAGCTCACCCCCTTCGGGACAGCTACTTTTT.

This chain connects TRBV30 to TRBJ2-7, with D unclear. The ends were cut back, 0 bases at V and 0 bases at J, with 3 bases in the middle. The CDR3 runs to 12 residues. Germline values: CDR1 GTSNPN, CDR2 SVGIG (reference sequence). This CDR3 is CAWSVHSYEQYF. The CDR3 DNA follows: TGTGCCTGGAGTGTACACTCCTACGAGCAGTACTTC.

The chain joins TRBV11-2 to TRBJ2-1; a possible D gene is TRBD2 (6 bases). The end of the DNA fits TRBJ2-5 better, so the J call may be wrong. The length of the CDR3 is 15 residues. Germline-derived CDR1 and CDR2 are SGHAT and FQNNGV. The CDR3 protein is CASSLERRVGETQYF. In DNA, the CDR3 is TGTGCCAGCAGCTTAGAACGGAGGGTGGGGGAGACCCAGTACTTC.

V usage is TRBV18 and J usage is TRBJ2-3, with 7 bases identical to TRBD2. Germline V CDR1 and CDR2: KGHSH, LQKENI. Trimming took 4 bases from V and 1 from J; bases not matched to a gene: 11. CDR3 size: 17 residues. The chain's CDR3 is CASSRGGGSYGTDTQYF. The DNA of the CDR3 is TGTGCCAGCTCACGGGGCGGGGGATCTTACGGCACAGATACGCAGTATTTT.

This clonotype was seen more than once but under ten times. V and J are TRBV20-1 and TRBJ1-2; no definite D call. Trimming removed 0 bases at V and 2 bases at J, with 7 bases between. Germline CDR1 DFQATT, CDR2 SNEGSKA (reference sequence). The CDR3 contains 13 residues. The CDR3 coding sequence is TGCAGTGCTAGAGATGTAGGGAACTATGGCTACACCTTC. The encoded protein is CSARDVGNYGYTF.

The rearrangement links TRBV7-2 to TRBJ2-2; a possible D gene is TRBD2 (5 bases). Germline V lookup: CDR1 SGHTA, CDR2 FQGNSA. The V end was cut by 5 bases, the J end by 5 bases, with 18 bases between. This CDR3 is 16 amino acids long. The CDR3, as DNA: TGTGCCAGCAGCCTGCACCAGGAGGACGGGACCGGGGAGCTGTTTTTT. Protein: CASSLHQEDGTGELFF.

This clonotype was observed a handful of times. The chain carries TRBV20-1 and TRBJ2-5, with 8 bases that match TRBD1. Per germline, CDR1 DFQATT and CDR2 SNEGSKA (reference sequence). This CDR3 comprises 13 residues. Unmatched junction bases numbered 7, after V lost 5 bases and J lost 5 bases. The DNA of the CDR3 is TGCAGTGCTTCGGCAGGGGGCCCCGAGACCCAGTACTTC. Amino acid sequence: CSASAGGPETQYF.

The V and J genes are TRBV29-1 and TRBJ1-1; D is uncertain. This CDR3 comprises 13 residues. V lost 3 bases and J 1 base, leaving 9 bases between the germline ends. Germline V lookup: CDR1 SQVTM, CDR2 ANQGSEA. The CDR3 nucleotides are TGCAGCGTTGAGCCCCGACAGAACACTGAAGCTTTCTTT. Its translation is CSVEPRQNTEAFF.

The chain joins TRBV29-1 to TRBJ2-1; 9 bases are shared with TRBD1. Germline CDR1 reads SQVTM; CDR2 reads ANQGSEA. The CDR3 extends over 14 amino acids. V trimming: 6 bases; J trimming: 0 bases; junction bases outside the gene matches: 3. The CDR3 DNA reads TGCAGCGTCGACAGGGGGAGCTCCTACAATGAGCAGTTCTTC. Residues: CSVDRGSSYNEQFF.

The rearrangement links TRBV27 to TRBJ2-7, with 7 bases fitting TRBD2. Germline V gene data show CDR1 as MNHEY and CDR2 as SMNVEV (reference sequence). The J segment lost 2 bases and the V segment lost 8 bases, leaving 9 bases of the junction unmatched. CDR3 length equals 14 residues. In DNA form, the CDR3 reads TGTGCCAGCCCCGGGAGGTCTCCCGCCTACGAGCAGTACTTC. The encoded protein is CASPGRSPAYEQYF.

V gene TRBV6-5 combines with J gene TRBJ2-1; D is undetermined. V gave up 6 bases and J gave up 7 bases, with 16 bases separating them. The CDR3 has 14 residues. Germline V gene sequence: CDR1 MNHEY, CDR2 SVGAGI. The CDR3 DNA is TGTGCCAGCAGCCCACGGGTCCCCTGGAATGAGCAGTTCTTC. Its protein is CASSPRVPWNEQFF.

The chain recombines TRBV29-1 with TRBJ1-4; a possible D gene is TRBD1 (5 bases). The CDR3 covers 12 residues. In germline, CDR1 is SQVTM, CDR2 ANQGSEA. V was cut by 4 bases and J by 5 bases, with 8 bases left in between. The CDR3 bases are TGCAGCGTTGTCAGGGAGAATGAAAAACTGTTTTTT. Translating gives CSVVRENEKLFF.

The chain joins TRBV5-1 to TRBJ1-3; D remains ambiguous. This CDR3 region has 15 residues. Germline V gene data show CDR1 as SGHRS and CDR2 as YFSETQ. V was trimmed by 0 bases and J by 0 bases, leaving 7 bases between them. The CDR3 spells CASSLGSSSGNTIYF. For the CDR3, the DNA is TGCGCCAGCAGCTTGGGATCATCCTCTGGAAACACCATATATTTT.

This clonotype turned up a few times. The chain combines TRBV11-2 with TRBJ2-5, with D perhaps matching TRBD2 (6 bases). The J call may be mistaken, given a closer DNA end match to TRBJ2-1. The length of the CDR3 is 14 residues. The V gene's germline CDR1 is SGHAT and CDR2 FQNNGV. CDR3 sequence (DNA): TGTGCCAGCAGCTTATCTGTAGCCGGGGGAGAGCAGTTCTTC. Translation: CASSLSVAGGEQFF.